The next 2 T cell receptor beta chains were all read from a single sample in a study of PD-1 blockade in classical Hodgkin lymphoma. Some clones are missing from TCRdb's copy, which holds only in-frame ones; the method was immunoSEQ multiplex PCR. The sample has over 25,000 clones, over 80% seen once. In every patient, relapse followed autologous stem cell transplantation, while exposure to brentuximab vedotin differed. The specimen comprised peripheral blood mononuclear cells (PBMCs), sampled before the second cycle of nivolumab. All receptors come from a human donor with classical Hodgkin lymphoma.

The rearrangement links TRBV15 to TRBJ2-2; TRBD2 aligns across 7 bases. From germline, CDR1 is LNHNV and CDR2 YYDKDF (reference sequence). The CDR3 spans 16 residues. J gave up 4 bases and V 0 bases, and 5 bases lay outside the gene matches. The CDR3 here is CATSRDRLAGTGELFF. CDR3 DNA sequence: TGTGCCACCAGCAGAGATCGACTAGCCGGCACCGGGGAGCTGTTTTTT.

The chain carries TRBV11-2 and TRBJ2-3; 11 nucleotides line up with TRBD2. CDR1 is SGHAT and CDR2 is FQNNGV in the germline V gene. This CDR3 has 17 amino acids. The trim removed 1 base at V and 0 bases at J, leaving 3 bases unmatched. CDR3: CASSLAGTSGSTDTQYF. CDR3 DNA: TGTGCCAGCAGCTTAGCCGGGACTAGCGGTAGCACAGATACGCAGTATTTT.